This T cell receptor (beta chain) was recorded in a study of T-cell reconstitution after alpha-beta-depleted transplantation in children. A TCRbeta library incorporating unique molecular identifiers was prepared. MiXCR, run by TCRdb on the PCR reads, gives a single entry per CDR3 protein. The sample shows fewer than 400,000 distinct CDR3 sequences, about a fifth of them seen only once. CDR1 and CDR2 from the germline V gene are SGHRS and YFSETQ. CDR3 length: 14 residues. V lost 3 bases, J lost 2 bases, and 12 bases lay in between. The specimen was PBMCs from the stem cell graft donor, collected from the stem cell graft. The receptor was isolated from a human donor who donated a stem cell graft to a child with acute myeloid leukemia. This sequence joins TRBV5-1 and TRBJ2-7, with no clear D. The CDR3 DNA is TGCGCCAGCAGCTACCGCCGGACCACCTACGAGCAGTACTTC. Its translation: CASSYRRTTYEQYF. Full variable domain (rest looked up from reference TRBV5-1 and TRBJ2-7): KAGVTQTPRYLIKTRGQQVTLSCSPISGHRSVSWYQQTPGQGLQFLFEYFSETQRNKGNFPGRFSGRQFSNSRSEMNVSTLELGDSALYLCASSYRRTTYEQYFGPGTRLTVT.